This T cell receptor beta chain was retrieved from a study of HIV-infected patients and healthy controls. V lost 0 bases and J lost 6, with 4 bases in between. CDR1 and CDR2 from the germline V gene are SGHNT and YYREEE (reference sequence). This CDR3 contains 11 residues. Study-wide results and caveats: HIV-infected patients shared fewer CDR3 sequences between individuals than healthy controls. Significant mean usage differences between HIV-infected patients and controls involved eight alpha and eight beta V genes.

Whole blood was used without fractionation, so all unsorted peripheral T cells were included. Reverse transcription used 450 to 550 ng RNA and constant-region primers for alpha and beta. Using multiplexing indices, alpha and beta chain libraries were generated apart by chain-specific third strand synthesis. TCRdb fed the 5' RACE reads into MiXCR, producing one record per CDR3 protein. The repertoire holds 18,000 or so distinct CDR3 sequences, with around 9.1% as singletons. Within the sample, this clonotype is medium-sized. The antigen is undetermined. The chain couples TRBV5-4 to TRBJ2-7, with unresolved D. The sample consisted of blood. The clonotype was recovered from an adult in good health. The CDR3 sequence is CASSLGGEQYF. The CDR3 bases are TGTGCCAGCAGCTTGGGCGGCGAGCAGTACTTC.